One and the same sample provided the 31 T cell receptor beta chains below, sequenced in a study of T cells after yellow fever vaccination. TCRdb reanalysed the 5' RACE reads using MiXCR and keeps one entry per CDR3 protein. The data contain some 500,000 distinct CDR3 sequences, 13% of them seen just once; the ten biggest clones take up around 15%. This specimen was PBMCs, taken on the day of the yellow fever booster vaccination. These receptors came from a man between 25 and 39 years old who received the YFV17D yellow fever vaccine.

The chain recombines TRBV7-6 with TRBJ2-3; D not certain. The CDR3 consists of 14 residues. The germline V gene encodes CDR1 SGHVS and CDR2 FNYEAQ. Trimming pared 5 bases from V and 6 bases from J, leaving 15 bases between. The CDR3 DNA follows: TGTGCCAGCAGCCGTCTGGAGTCCTCCGATACGCAGTATTTT. Translating gives CASSRLESSDTQYF.

This clonotype turned up a few times. CDR3 sequence (DNA): TGTGCCAGCAGCTTCCTCGGGAACACCGGGGAGCTGTTTTTT. Translation: CASSFLGNTGELFF. This chain connects TRBV7-9 to TRBJ2-2; D gene ambiguous. Germline V lookup: CDR1 SEHNR, CDR2 FQNEAQ (reference sequence). The CDR3 is made up of 14 amino acids. Deletions cut 3 bases from V and 1 base from J, with 6 bases between.

V and J are TRBV7-8 and TRBJ2-7; D gene unclear. The germline V and J ends were trimmed by 3 bases and 5 bases, with 5 bases remaining between them. Looked up from germline, CDR1 is SGHVS and CDR2 is FQNEAQ. There are 11 residues in the CDR3. The CDR3 bases are TGTGCCAGCAGCTTCACCCACGAGCAGTACTTC. Translating gives CASSFTHEQYF. Full variable domain (outside the CDR3, taken from reference TRBV7-8 and TRBJ2-7): GAGVSQSPRYKVAKRGQDVALRCDPISGHVSLFWYQQALGQGPEFLTYFQNEAQLDKSGLPSDRFFAERPEGSVSTLKIQRTQQEDSAVYLCASSFTHEQYFGPGTRLTVT.

The table lists this clonotype with a few counts. The chain employs TRBV3-1 and TRBJ2-1; maybe TRBD1 (6 bases). V was trimmed by 0 bases and J by 9 bases, leaving 18 bases between them. CDR3 length: 16 residues. CDR1 is LGHDT and CDR2 is YNNKEL in the germline V gene (reference sequence). In DNA form, the CDR3 reads TGTGCCAGCAGCCAAGACCAGGACAGCCCCTACGGTGAGCAGTTCTTC. Its protein product is CASSQDQDSPYGEQFF.

V and J are TRBV5-1 and TRBJ2-5; 8 nucleotides line up with TRBD1. The V gene's germline CDR1 is SGHRS and CDR2 YFSETQ. This CDR3 contains 15 residues. The V gene end was trimmed by 0 bases and the J gene end by 1 base; junction bases not matched to a gene: 2. The CDR3 loop is CASSLGQGPQETQYF. The CDR3 DNA reads TGCGCCAGCAGCTTGGGACAGGGGCCCCAAGAGACCCAGTACTTC.

This clonotype was observed a handful of times. The genes are TRBV20-1 and TRBJ2-3; tentatively, D is TRBD2 (5 bases). In germline, CDR1 is DFQATT, CDR2 SNEGSKA (reference sequence). The CDR3 runs 12 residues. V was clipped by 5 bases and J by 4 bases, with 10 bases between them. The CDR3 spells CSAPDYSDTQYF. The CDR3 DNA reads TGCAGTGCTCCCGACTACTCAGATACGCAGTATTTT.

Worth noting for this clonotype: A much more abundant neighbour one base away suggests this may be a read error. The chain is built from TRBV9 and TRBJ2-5; TRBD2 agrees at 9 bases. The CDR3 spans 14 residues. V lost 0 bases and J lost 3; bases outside the gene matches: 0. Germline V gives CDR1 SGDLS, CDR2 YYNGEE. The CDR3 loop is CASSVGLAEETQYF. DNA of the CDR3: TGTGCCAGCAGCGTAGGACTAGCGGAAGAGACCCAGTACTTC.

This clonotype was seen a few times. V and J are TRBV7-6 and TRBJ2-3, with D uncertain. Germline V gene lookup returns CDR1 SGHVS and CDR2 FNYEAQ. V was trimmed by 5 bases and J by 4 bases, leaving 10 bases between them. The CDR3 is 13 amino acids. This CDR3 is CASSRSFADTQYF. The CDR3 nucleotides are TGTGCCAGCAGCCGTTCGTTCGCAGATACGCAGTATTTT.

This clonotype was recorded a few times. The chain recombines TRBV6-6 with TRBJ2-5; D is perhaps TRBD2 (5 bases). Germline CDR1 and CDR2: MNHNY and SVGAGI (reference sequence). The CDR3 is made up of 13 amino acids. V lost 6 bases to trimming and J lost 10 bases, with 18 bases between them. The CDR3 DNA reads as TGTGCCAGCAGCTACGGAGCGGCAAGGGACCAGTACTTC. The encoded protein is CASSYGAARDQYF.

The chain has TRBV14 and TRBJ2-1, with TRBD1 as a possible D gene (6 bases). V dropped 1 base and J dropped 3 bases, with 10 bases sitting between them. Germline V gives CDR1 SGHDN, CDR2 FVKESK. CDR3 size: 15 residues. The DNA of the CDR3 is TGTGCCAGCAGCCAAGGAGGCAGGGGCTACAATGAGCAGTTCTTC. This sequence encodes CASSQGGRGYNEQFF.

This clonotype was seen a handful of times. CDR3 bases: TGTGCCAGCAGCCTATTGGCGGGAGCTACCTACAATGAGCAGTTCTTC. Translation: CASSLLAGATYNEQFF. The chain employs TRBV7-7 and TRBJ2-1, with 7 bases matching TRBD2. The trim removed 5 bases at V and 2 bases at J, leaving 9 bases unmatched. Germline loops: CDR1 SSHAT, CDR2 FNYEAQ (reference sequence). CDR3 size: 16 residues. The whole variable domain, remainder taken from reference TRBV7-7 and TRBJ2-1, is GAGVSQSPRYKVTKRGQDVTLRCDPISSHATLYWYQQALGQGPEFLTYFNYEAQPDKSGLPSDRFSAERPEGSISTLTIQRTEQRDSAMYRCASSLLAGATYNEQFFGPGTRLTVL.

The chain couples TRBV19 to TRBJ2-7; 7 nucleotides align to TRBD1. The CDR3 loop spans 14 amino acids. Germline V gene lookup returns CDR1 LNHDA and CDR2 SQIVND (reference sequence). The V gene end was trimmed by 4 bases and the J gene end by 4 bases; junction bases not matched to a gene: 7. CDR3 nucleotide sequence: TGTGCCAGTAGTACGGGACAGAGCTTTTACGAGCAGTACTTC. Translated, it gives CASSTGQSFYEQYF. Combining the CDR3 with reference TRBV19 and TRBJ2-7 gives the whole variable domain DGGITQSPKYLFRKEGQNVTLSCEQNLNHDAMYWYRQDPGQGLRLIYYSQIVNDFQKGDIAEGYSVSREKKESFPLTVTSAQKNPTAFYLCASSTGQSFYEQYFGPGTRLTVT.

This clonotype was counted a few times. This chain connects TRBV7-8 to TRBJ1-4; no firm D call. CDR1 is SGHVS and CDR2 is FQNEAQ in the germline V gene. The V end was cut by 0 bases, the J end by 7 bases, with 15 bases between. The length of the CDR3 is 16 residues. The CDR3 DNA reads TGTGCCAGCAGCTTAGCGGAGGCGGAGTATGGTGAAAAACTGTTTTTT. Protein product: CASSLAEAEYGEKLFF. The whole variable domain, filled in from reference TRBV7-8 and TRBJ1-4, reads GAGVSQSPRYKVAKRGQDVALRCDPISGHVSLFWYQQALGQGPEFLTYFQNEAQLDKSGLPSDRFFAERPEGSVSTLKIQRTQQEDSAVYLCASSLAEAEYGEKLFFGSGTQLSVL.

In DNA form, the CDR3 reads TGTGCCAGCAGCCAATCCCCGGGGAGCACTGATCAGCCCCAGCATTTT. This gives the protein CASSQSPGSTDQPQHF. The chain links TRBV3-1 to TRBJ1-5; the D is unclear. Trimming pared 2 bases from V and 5 bases from J, leaving 16 bases between. The CDR3 length is 16 residues. Germline-derived CDR1 and CDR2 are LGHDT and YNNKEL (reference sequence).

The genes are TRBV7-9 and TRBJ2-1; D perhaps matches TRBD2 (5 bases). From germline, CDR1 is SEHNR and CDR2 FQNEAQ (reference sequence). The CDR3 is made up of 16 amino acids. The germline V and J ends were trimmed by 3 bases and 7 bases, with 19 bases remaining between them. This CDR3 reads CASSFRPAAKRNEQFF. The DNA for the CDR3 is TGTGCCAGCAGCTTTAGACCAGCTGCCAAGCGGAATGAGCAGTTCTTC.

This rearrangement joins TRBV7-9 to TRBJ1-5; TRBD1 is a possible D gene (5 bases). The CDR3 consists of 14 residues. CDR1 and CDR2 from the germline V gene are SEHNR and FQNEAQ (reference sequence). The V end lost 4 bases, the J end lost 5 bases, and 12 bases lay between the germline ends. CDR3 protein: CASSSGISHQPQHF. CDR3 nucleotides: TGTGCCAGCAGCTCAGGGATTTCCCATCAGCCCCAGCATTTT.

This clonotype was counted a few times. This sequence joins TRBV10-2 and TRBJ2-1; unclear D gene. Germline-derived CDR1 and CDR2 are WSHSY and SAAADI. CDR3 length: 14 amino acids. V was clipped by 8 bases and J by 9 bases, with 20 bases between them. The CDR3 sequence: CASSLDLVDSEQFF. As DNA, the CDR3 is TGCGCCAGCTCACTCGACCTAGTAGATAGTGAGCAGTTCTTC.

V gene TRBV12-3 or TRBV12-4 combines with J gene TRBJ2-1; D might be TRBD2 (6 bases). This CDR3 comprises 18 residues. Deletions cut 5 bases from V and 0 bases from J, with 20 bases between. This CDR3 is CASSKRSGGRSSYNEQFF. The CDR3 bases are TGTGCCAGCAGTAAACGAAGTGGGGGGAGGAGCTCCTACAATGAGCAGTTCTTC.

The chain carries TRBV15 and TRBJ1-2, with TRBD1 matching 7 bases. Germline CDR1 LNHNV, CDR2 YYDKDF (reference sequence). V was clipped by 0 bases and J by 2 bases; unmatched bases: 6. The CDR3 sequence is 16 residues long. The CDR3 here is CATSRDPGGENYGYTF. The CDR3 region has the DNA TGTGCCACCAGCAGAGATCCAGGGGGTGAAAACTATGGCTACACCTTC.

The chain joins TRBV6-1 to TRBJ1-4; D remains unclear. Germline V lookup: CDR1 MNHNS, CDR2 SASEGT. This CDR3 spans 13 amino acids. V gave up 11 bases and J gave up 2 bases, with 12 bases separating them. The CDR3, as DNA: TGTGCCGGGCGTCCTCCGACTAATGAAAAACTGTTTTTT. Its protein is CAGRPPTNEKLFF.

This clonotype was detected only a few times. V usage is TRBV5-4 and J usage is TRBJ2-2, with D uncertain. Germline lookup yields CDR1 SGHNT and CDR2 YYREEE (reference sequence). The CDR3 consists of 14 residues. The V gene lost 3 bases and the J gene lost 4 bases, with 10 bases spanning the gap. CDR3 coding DNA: TGTGCCAGCAGCTCAACGATTGCCACCGGGGAGCTGTTTTTT. This translates into CASSSTIATGELFF.

The V and J genes are TRBV7-8 and TRBJ1-1, with a possible D match to TRBD1 (5 bases). V lost 1 base and J 3 bases, leaving 15 bases between the germline ends. This CDR3 has 16 residues. The germline V gene encodes CDR1 SGHVS and CDR2 FQNEAQ. As DNA, the CDR3 is TGTGCCAGCAGCTTAGTCTCCGGGGGGGGGTACACTGAAGCTTTCTTT. It specifies CASSLVSGGGYTEAFF.

V usage is TRBV11-2 and J usage is TRBJ2-4; 13 positions agree with TRBD2. The CDR3 runs 20 residues. V dropped 8 bases and J dropped 0; count of bases not matched to a gene: 16. Germline V gives CDR1 SGHAT, CDR2 FQNNGV. CDR3 nucleotide sequence: TGTGCCAGCTCCCAAGGAAGCGGGACTAGCGGGATACTAGCCAAAAACATTCAGTACTTC. This encodes CASSQGSGTSGILAKNIQYF. The full variable domain, rest sourced from reference TRBV11-2 and TRBJ2-4, is EAGVAQSPRYKIIEKRQSVAFWCNPISGHATLYWYQQILGQGPKLLIQFQNNGVVDDSQLPKDRFSAERLKGVDSTLKIQPAKLEDSAVYLCASSQGSGTSGILAKNIQYFGAGTRLSVL.

A few counts support this clonotype. The J gene is TRBJ1-1, the V gene TRBV5-1, with D unresolved. The CDR3 runs 14 residues. CDR1 is SGHRS, CDR2 YFSETQ, per germline. V was clipped by 3 bases and J by 2 bases, with 11 bases between them. CDR3 DNA: TGCGCCAGCAGCTACGACGGCCCTAACACTGAAGCTTTCTTT. Its protein is CASSYDGPNTEAFF.

A few counts support this clonotype. This chain links TRBV7-9 with TRBJ2-1; 8 bases map to TRBD2. This CDR3 is 14 amino acids long. Germline-derived CDR1 and CDR2 are SEHNR and FQNEAQ (reference sequence). V dropped 5 bases and J dropped 10; count of bases not matched to a gene: 10. The DNA of the CDR3 is TGTGCCAGCAGCGCTCCGGGACTAGATGACGAGCAGTTCTTC. Protein: CASSAPGLDDEQFF.

With regard to this clonotype: Its ends do not fully match the called genes, so a read error is possible. The chain uses TRBV7-2 and TRBJ2-1, with D perhaps assigned TRBD1 or TRBD2 (5 bases each). Germline V gene data show CDR1 as SGHTA and CDR2 as FQGNSA. The CDR3 consists of 14 residues. This chain's CDR3 is CARSYPGPLNEQFF. The CDR3 nucleotides are TGTGCCAGGAGCTACCCGGGACCCCTCAATGAGCAGTTCTTC.

The V gene is TRBV5-5, the J gene TRBJ2-5, with 11 nucleotides matching TRBD2. Germline CDR1 and CDR2: SGHKS and YYEKEE (reference sequence). J gave up 1 base and V 8 bases, and 7 bases lay outside the gene matches. The CDR3 is made up of 15 amino acids. The CDR3 is CASDDSGRAQETQYF. DNA for the CDR3: TGTGCCAGTGACGATAGCGGGAGGGCCCAAGAGACCCAGTACTTC.

This chain links TRBV5-8 with TRBJ2-3; weak D call: TRBD2 (5 bases). The CDR3 extends over 15 amino acids. In germline, CDR1 is SGHTS, CDR2 YDEGEE. The V and J ends lost 3 bases and 6 bases respectively, with 17 bases between them. The CDR3 here is CASSYRRADLDTQYF. The CDR3 DNA sequence: TGTGCCAGCAGCTATCGGCGGGCCGACCTGGATACGCAGTATTTT.

Note on this clonotype: This CDR3 is missing its conserved last phenylalanine or tryptophan, likely due to a read error. This chain connects TRBV28 to TRBJ2-3; TRBD2 aligns across 8 bases. This CDR3 spans 16 amino acids. Germline lookup yields CDR1 MDHEN and CDR2 SYDVKM. In DNA, the CDR3 is TGTGCCAGCAGTTCCTCTGGCGGGAGGTTGTCAGATGCGCAGTATTTA. Protein product: CASSSSGGRLSDAQYL.

This chain connects TRBV5-4 to TRBJ2-1; D unclear. This CDR3 has 15 amino acids. The germline V gene encodes CDR1 SGHNT and CDR2 YYREEE (reference sequence). The ends were cut back, 0 bases at V and 2 bases at J, with 9 bases in the middle. The CDR3 sequence: CASSLGQEAYNEQFF. CDR3 DNA sequence: TGTGCCAGCAGCTTGGGTCAAGAAGCCTACAATGAGCAGTTCTTC.

This chain links TRBV7-9 with TRBJ2-4; TRBD1 is a possible D gene (6 bases). CDR3 size: 14 residues. Germline CDR1 SEHNR, CDR2 FQNEAQ (reference sequence). The germline V and J ends were trimmed by 1 base and 8 bases, with 12 bases remaining between them. This CDR3 reads CASSLEGGRHIQYF. CDR3 in DNA: TGTGCCAGCAGCTTAGAAGGGGGTCGGCACATTCAGTACTTC. Full variable domain (missing parts from reference TRBV7-9 and TRBJ2-4): DTGVSQNPRHKITKRGQNVTFRCDPISEHNRLYWYRQTLGQGPEFLTYFQNEAQLEKSRLLSDRFSAERPKGSFSTLEIQRTEQGDSAMYLCASSLEGGRHIQYFGAGTRLSVL.